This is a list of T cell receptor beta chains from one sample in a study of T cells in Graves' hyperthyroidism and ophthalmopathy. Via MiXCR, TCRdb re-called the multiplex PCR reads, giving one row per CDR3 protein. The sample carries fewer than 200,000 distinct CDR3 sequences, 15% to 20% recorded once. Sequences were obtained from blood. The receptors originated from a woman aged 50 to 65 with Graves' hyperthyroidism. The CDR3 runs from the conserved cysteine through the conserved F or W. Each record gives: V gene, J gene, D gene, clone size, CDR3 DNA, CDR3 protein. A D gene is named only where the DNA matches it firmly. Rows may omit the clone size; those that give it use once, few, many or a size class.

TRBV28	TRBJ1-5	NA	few	TGTGCCAGCAGTTCAGGATCACAGGGACAGCCCCAGCATTTT	CASSSGSQGQPQHF
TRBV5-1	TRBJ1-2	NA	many	TGTGCCAGCAGCTTAGGGACCAACTATGGCTACACCTTC	CASSLGTNYGYTF
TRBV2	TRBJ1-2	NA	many	TGTGCCAGCAGTCAGTACGGTGGCTACACCTTC	CASSQYGGYTF
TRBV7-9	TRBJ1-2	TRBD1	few	TGTGCCAGCAGCGGACAGGGGACAGGCTACACCTTC	CASSGQGTGYTF
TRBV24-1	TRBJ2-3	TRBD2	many	TGTGCCACCAGTGATTCACTCCCAGCGGGGTTCACAGATACGCAGTATTTT	CATSDSLPAGFTDTQYF
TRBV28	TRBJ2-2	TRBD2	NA	TGTGCCAGCAGTAAGACTAGCGCCAGCGGGGAGCTGTTTTTT	CASSKTSASGELFF
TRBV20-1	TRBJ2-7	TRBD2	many	TGCAGTGCTAGTGGCCTAGCGGGGGGGCCTCCCTACGAGCAGTACTTC	CSASGLAGGPPYEQYF
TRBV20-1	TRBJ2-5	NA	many	TGCAGTGCTAGCTCGGGGAACCAAGAGACCCAGTACTTC	CSASSGNQETQYF
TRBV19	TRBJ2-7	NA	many	TGTGCCAGTAGTATTCCCCCGGACGAGCAGTACTTC	CASSIPPDEQYF
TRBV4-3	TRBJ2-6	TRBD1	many	TGCGCCAGCAGCCAAGATCTGGGCAGGGGGTTTGGGGCCAACGTCCTGACTTTC	CASSQDLGRGFGANVLTF
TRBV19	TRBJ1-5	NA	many	TGTGCCAGTAGTATTGTAATTTCGGAGCCCCAGCATTTT	CASSIVISEPQHF
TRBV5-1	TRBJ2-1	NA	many	TGCGCCAGCAGGGGAAGGGCCGACAATGAGCAGTTCTTC	CASRGRADNEQFF
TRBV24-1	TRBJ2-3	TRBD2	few	TGTGCCACCAGTGATTTTACAGCGGGAACGCTTACGCAGTATTTT	CATSDFTAGTLTQYF
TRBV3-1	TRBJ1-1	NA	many	TGTGCCAGCAGGACAGACCTGAACACTGAAGCTTTCTTT	CASRTDLNTEAFF
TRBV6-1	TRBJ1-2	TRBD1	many	TGTGCCAGCAGGTCCTCCGGGACAGGAGCTAACTATGGCTACACCTTC	CASRSSGTGANYGYTF
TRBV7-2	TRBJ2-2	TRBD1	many	TGTGCCAGCAGCTTGACAGGGGTGACCGGGGAGCTGTTTTTT	CASSLTGVTGELFF
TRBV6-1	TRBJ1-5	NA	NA	TGTGCCAGCAGTGTCAGCTATAGCAATCAGCCCCAGCATTTT	CASSVSYSNQPQHF
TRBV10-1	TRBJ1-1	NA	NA	TGCGCCAGCAGTGAGTCGAACAGGGTGAGCACTGAAGCTTTCTTT	CASSESNRVSTEAFF
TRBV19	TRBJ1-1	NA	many	TGTGCCAGTAGAGAACAGGCAGGGCTGGGGAACACTGAAGCTTTCTTT	CASREQAGLGNTEAFF
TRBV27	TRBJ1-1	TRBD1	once	TGTGCCAGCAGCCCAATTGAGGGACAGGGACTGTCAGCTTTCTTT	CASSPIEGQGLSAFF
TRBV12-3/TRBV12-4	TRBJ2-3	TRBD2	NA	TGTGCCAGCGGCCTGGGAGCGGGAGTCACAGATACGCAGTATTTT	CASGLGAGVTDTQYF
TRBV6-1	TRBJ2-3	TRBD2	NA	TGTGCCAGCAGTAGCGGGGGCCCCGCCCGGGATACGCAGTATTTT	CASSSGGPARDTQYF
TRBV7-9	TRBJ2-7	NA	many	TGTGCCAGCAGCTTAGACGAGCAGTACTTC	CASSLDEQYF
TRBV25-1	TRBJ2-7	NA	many	TGTGCCACCCGGACTCCCTCCTACGAGCAGTACTTC	CATRTPSYEQYF
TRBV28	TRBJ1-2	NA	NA	TGTGCCAGCAGAACGACAGAACTATACGGCTACACCTTC	CASRTTELYGYTF
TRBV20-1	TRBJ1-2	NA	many	TGCAGTGTCTTTCAGGCAGGGGATTTGTGGGGCTACACCTTC	CSVFQAGDLWGYTF
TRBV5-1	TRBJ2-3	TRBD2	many	TGCGCCAGCAGCTTGAGTAGCGGGGGGGCCGATACGCAGTATTTT	CASSLSSGGADTQYF
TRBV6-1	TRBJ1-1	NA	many	TGTGCCAGCAAACCGCCGAAGGGGGGGAACACTGAAGCTTTCTTT	CASKPPKGGNTEAFF
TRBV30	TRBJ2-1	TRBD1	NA	TGTGCCTGGGAGGGGACAGGGAACAATGAGCAGTTCTTC	CAWEGTGNNEQFF
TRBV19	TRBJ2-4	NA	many	TGTGCCAGTAGTCCCCTGTTGGGGGCAGAAGCCAAAAACATTCAGTACTTC	CASSPLLGAEAKNIQYF
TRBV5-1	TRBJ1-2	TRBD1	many	TGCGCCAGCAGACAGGGGGCGCACGGCTACACCTTC	CASRQGAHGYTF
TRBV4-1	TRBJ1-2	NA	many	TGCGCCAGCAGGCCTTTAGGCAGCAACTATGGCTACACCTTC	CASRPLGSNYGYTF
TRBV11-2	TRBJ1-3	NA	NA	TGTGCCAGCAGCCCGGGTCTTGGCACCATATATTTT	CASSPGLGTIYF
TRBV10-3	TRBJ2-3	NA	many	TGTGCCATCAGTCCGGGACAATCTAACACAGATACGCAGTATTTT	CAISPGQSNTDTQYF
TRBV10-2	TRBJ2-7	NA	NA	TGCGCCAGCAGTGAGTCCAACAGCCCGATGGAGCAGTACTTC	CASSESNSPMEQYF
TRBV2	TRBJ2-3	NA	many	TGTGCCAGCAGTGAACTCACAGATACGCAGTATTTT	CASSELTDTQYF
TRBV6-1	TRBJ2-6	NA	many	TGTGCCAGCACCCGAGACGCTGGGGCCAACGTCCTGACTTTC	CASTRDAGANVLTF
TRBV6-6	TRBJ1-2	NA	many	TGTGCCAGCAGTTACTCGAGGGGGAACAGAGGCGGACCTCCTTATGGCTACACCTTC	CASSYSRGNRGGPPYGYTF
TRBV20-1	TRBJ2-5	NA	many	TGCAGTGCTATGGGGGGCTCGAAGACCCAGTACTTC	CSAMGGSKTQYF
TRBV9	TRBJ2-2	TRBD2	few	TGTGCCAGCAGCGCGGGACTAGCGGCGAACACCGGGGAGCTGTTTTTT	CASSAGLAANTGELFF
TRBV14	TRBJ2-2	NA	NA	TGTGCCAGCAGCCACAAATTAAGAGTTGGGACAAGGAACACCGGGGAGCTGTTTTTT	CASSHKLRVGTRNTGELFF
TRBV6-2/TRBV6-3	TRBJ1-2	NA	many	TGTGCCAGTTCCGGGACAACCTATGGCTACACCTTC	CASSGTTYGYTF
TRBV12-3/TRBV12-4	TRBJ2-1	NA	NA	TGTGCCAGCAGTTTCATGGGCGGCTACAATGAGCAGTTCTTC	CASSFMGGYNEQFF
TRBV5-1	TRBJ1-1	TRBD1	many	TGCGCCAGCAGCACTTGGACAGGGAACACTGAAGCTTTCTTT	CASSTWTGNTEAFF
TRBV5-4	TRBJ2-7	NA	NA	TGTGCCAGCAGCAGTGGAGGGTTTGGTTACGAGCAGTACTTC	CASSSGGFGYEQYF
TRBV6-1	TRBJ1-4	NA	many	TGTGCCAGCGCTCTCCAGGGAACTAATGAAAAACTGTTTTTT	CASALQGTNEKLFF
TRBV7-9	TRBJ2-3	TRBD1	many	TGTGCCAGCAGCCCTCGGACAGGGGGAGATACGCAGTATTTT	CASSPRTGGDTQYF
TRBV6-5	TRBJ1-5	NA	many	TGTGCCAGCAGTTACACGGGACAAAGAGGTAGCAATCAGCCCCAGCATTTT	CASSYTGQRGSNQPQHF
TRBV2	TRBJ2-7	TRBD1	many	TGTGCCAGCCGGACAGGGACAGGGGTTGTCGAGCAGTACTTC	CASRTGTGVVEQYF
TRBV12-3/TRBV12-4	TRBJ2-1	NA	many	TGTGCCAGCAGTTCAACCGGGGGCGCGGATGAGCAGTTCTTC	CASSSTGGADEQFF
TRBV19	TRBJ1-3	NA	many	TGTGCCAGTAGCTACTTGTCGGCAGATGGAAACACCATATATTTT	CASSYLSADGNTIYF
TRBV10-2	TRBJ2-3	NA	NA	TGCGCCAGCAGTCTCAGGGGACGCACAGATACGCAGTATTTT	CASSLRGRTDTQYF
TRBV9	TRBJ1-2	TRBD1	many	TGTGCCAGCAGCTCCCGGACAGGGAGTAACTATGGCTACACCTTC	CASSSRTGSNYGYTF
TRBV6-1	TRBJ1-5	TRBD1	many	TGTGCCAGCCGCACCAGACAGGGATACAATCAGCCCCAGCATTTT	CASRTRQGYNQPQHF
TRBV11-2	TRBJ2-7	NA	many	TGTGCCAGCAGCGGATCACCGGGCGAGCAGTACTTC	CASSGSPGEQYF